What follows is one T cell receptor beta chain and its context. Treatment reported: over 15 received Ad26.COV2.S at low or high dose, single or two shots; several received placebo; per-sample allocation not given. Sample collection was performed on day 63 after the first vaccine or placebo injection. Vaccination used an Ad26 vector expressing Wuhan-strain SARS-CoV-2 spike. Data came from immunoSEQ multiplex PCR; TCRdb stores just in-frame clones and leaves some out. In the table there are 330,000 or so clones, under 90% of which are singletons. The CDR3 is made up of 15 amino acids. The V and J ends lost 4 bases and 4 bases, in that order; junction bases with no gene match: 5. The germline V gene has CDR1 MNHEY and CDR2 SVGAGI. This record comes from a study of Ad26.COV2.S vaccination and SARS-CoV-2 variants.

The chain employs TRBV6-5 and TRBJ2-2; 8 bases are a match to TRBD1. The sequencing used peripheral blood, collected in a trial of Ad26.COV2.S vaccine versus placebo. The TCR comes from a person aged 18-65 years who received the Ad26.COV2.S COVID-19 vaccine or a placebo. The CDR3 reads CASSLRDRSTGELFF. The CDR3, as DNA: TGTGCCAGCAGTTTGAGGGACAGGTCCACCGGGGAGCTGTTTTTT.